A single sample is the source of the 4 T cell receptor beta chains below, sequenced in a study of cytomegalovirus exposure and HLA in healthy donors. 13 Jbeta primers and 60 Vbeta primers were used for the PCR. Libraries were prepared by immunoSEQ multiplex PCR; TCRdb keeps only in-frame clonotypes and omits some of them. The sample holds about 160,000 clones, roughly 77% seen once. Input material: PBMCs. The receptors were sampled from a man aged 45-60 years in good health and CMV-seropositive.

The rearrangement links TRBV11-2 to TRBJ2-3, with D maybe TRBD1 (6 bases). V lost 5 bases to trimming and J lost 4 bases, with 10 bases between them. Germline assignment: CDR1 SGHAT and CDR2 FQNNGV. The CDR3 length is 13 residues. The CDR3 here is CASSDNRADTQYF. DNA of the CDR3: TGTGCCAGCAGCGATAACAGGGCAGATACGCAGTATTTT.

CDR3 loop: CASSDRGWKTQYF. In nucleotides, the CDR3 is TGTGCCAGCAGTGACAGGGGGTGGAAGACCCAGTACTTC. This chain uses TRBV6-5 with TRBJ2-5; 9 bases agree with TRBD1. This CDR3 comprises 13 residues. Germline V gene data show CDR1 as MNHEY and CDR2 as SVGAGI. The V segment lost 5 bases and the J segment 6 bases; nucleotides outside the gene matches: 4.

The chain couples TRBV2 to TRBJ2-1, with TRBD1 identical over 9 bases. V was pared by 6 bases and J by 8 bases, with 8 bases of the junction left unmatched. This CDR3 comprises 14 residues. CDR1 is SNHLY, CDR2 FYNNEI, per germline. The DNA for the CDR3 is TGTGCCAGCAGGCCGGGACAGGGCTCATATGAGCAGTTCTTC. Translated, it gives CASRPGQGSYEQFF.

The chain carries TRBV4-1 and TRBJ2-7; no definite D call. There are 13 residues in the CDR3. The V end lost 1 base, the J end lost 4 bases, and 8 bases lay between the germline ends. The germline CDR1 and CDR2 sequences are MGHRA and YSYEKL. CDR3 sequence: CASSQVFGYEQYF. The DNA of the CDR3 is TGCGCCAGCAGCCAAGTTTTCGGGTACGAGCAGTACTTC.